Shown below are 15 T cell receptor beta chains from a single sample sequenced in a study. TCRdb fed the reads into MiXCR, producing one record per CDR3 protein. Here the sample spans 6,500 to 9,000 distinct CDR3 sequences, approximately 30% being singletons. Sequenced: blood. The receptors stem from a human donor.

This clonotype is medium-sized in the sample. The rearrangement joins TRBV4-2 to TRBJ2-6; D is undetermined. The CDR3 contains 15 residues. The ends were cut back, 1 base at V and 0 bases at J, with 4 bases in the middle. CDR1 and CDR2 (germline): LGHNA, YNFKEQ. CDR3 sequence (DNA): TGTGCCAGCAGCCAAGCCAGCTCTGGGGCCAACGTCCTGACTTTC. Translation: CASSQASSGANVLTF.

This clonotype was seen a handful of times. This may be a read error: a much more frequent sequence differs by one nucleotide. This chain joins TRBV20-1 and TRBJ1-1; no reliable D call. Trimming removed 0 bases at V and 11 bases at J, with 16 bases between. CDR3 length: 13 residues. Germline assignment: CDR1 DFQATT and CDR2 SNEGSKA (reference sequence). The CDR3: CSARDQEPRRAFF. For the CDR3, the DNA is TGCAGTGCTAGAGACCAGGAACCCAGACGGGCTTTCTTT.

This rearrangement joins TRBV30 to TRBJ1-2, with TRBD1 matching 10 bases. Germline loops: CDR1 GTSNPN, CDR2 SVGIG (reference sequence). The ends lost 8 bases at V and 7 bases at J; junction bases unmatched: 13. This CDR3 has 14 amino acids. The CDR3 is CARLPGTGVSGYTF. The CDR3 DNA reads TGTGCCAGACTCCCCGGGACAGGGGTGTCTGGCTACACCTTC.

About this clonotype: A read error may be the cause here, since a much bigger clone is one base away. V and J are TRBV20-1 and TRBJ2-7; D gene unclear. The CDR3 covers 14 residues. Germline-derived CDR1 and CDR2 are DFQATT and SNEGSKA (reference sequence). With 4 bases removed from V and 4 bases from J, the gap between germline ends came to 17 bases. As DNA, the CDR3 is TGCAGTGCTATCATGTTGGGGAAATGGTACGAGCAGTACTTC. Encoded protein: CSAIMLGKWYEQYF.

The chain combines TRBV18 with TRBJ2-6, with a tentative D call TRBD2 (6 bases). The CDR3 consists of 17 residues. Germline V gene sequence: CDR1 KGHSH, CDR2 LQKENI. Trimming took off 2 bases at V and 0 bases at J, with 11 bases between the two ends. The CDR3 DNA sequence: TGTGCCAGCTCACCATGGGGACTGCACTCTGGGGCCAACGTCCTGACTTTC. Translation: CASSPWGLHSGANVLTF.

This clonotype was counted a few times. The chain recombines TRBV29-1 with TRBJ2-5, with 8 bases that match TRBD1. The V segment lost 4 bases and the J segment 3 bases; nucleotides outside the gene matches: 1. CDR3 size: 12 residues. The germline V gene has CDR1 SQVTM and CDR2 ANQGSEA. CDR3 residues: CSVGQGKETQYF. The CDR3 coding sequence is TGCAGCGTTGGACAGGGGAAAGAGACCCAGTACTTC.

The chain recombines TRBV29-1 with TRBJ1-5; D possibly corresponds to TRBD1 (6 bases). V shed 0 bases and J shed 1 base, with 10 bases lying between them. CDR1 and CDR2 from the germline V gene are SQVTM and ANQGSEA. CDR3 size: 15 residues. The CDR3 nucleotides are TGCAGCGTTGAAGATGGGGGCGGAAGCAATCAGCCCCAGCATTTT. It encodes CSVEDGGGSNQPQHF.

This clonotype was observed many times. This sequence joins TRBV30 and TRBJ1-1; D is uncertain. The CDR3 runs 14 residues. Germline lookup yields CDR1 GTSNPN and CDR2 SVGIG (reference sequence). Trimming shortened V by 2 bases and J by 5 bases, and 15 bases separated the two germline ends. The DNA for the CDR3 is TGTGCCTGGAGTCGGGCGGGGATCGAGACTGAAGCTTTCTTT. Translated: CAWSRAGIETEAFF.

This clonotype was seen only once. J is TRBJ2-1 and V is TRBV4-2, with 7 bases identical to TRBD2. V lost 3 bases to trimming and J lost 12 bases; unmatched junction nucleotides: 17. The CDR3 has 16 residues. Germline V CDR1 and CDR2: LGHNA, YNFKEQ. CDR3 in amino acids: CASSQAGGGRTDTQFF. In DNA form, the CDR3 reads TGTGCCAGCAGCCAGGCAGGAGGCGGGAGAACAGATACGCAGTTCTTC.

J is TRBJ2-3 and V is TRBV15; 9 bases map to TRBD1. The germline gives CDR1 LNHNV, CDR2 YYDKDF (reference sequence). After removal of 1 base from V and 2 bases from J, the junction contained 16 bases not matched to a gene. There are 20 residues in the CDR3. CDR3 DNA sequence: TGTGCCACCAGCAGAGGGACACAGGGGGCGAGGGAGGCATACACAGATACGCAGTATTTT. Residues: CATSRGTQGAREAYTDTQYF.

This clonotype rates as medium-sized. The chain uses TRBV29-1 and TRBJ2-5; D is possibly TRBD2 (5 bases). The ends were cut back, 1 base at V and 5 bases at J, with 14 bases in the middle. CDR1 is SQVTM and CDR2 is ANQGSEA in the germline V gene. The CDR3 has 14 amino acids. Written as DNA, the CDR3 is TGCAGCGTTGAAGGTTTTGCGGGTGGGGAGACCCAGTACTTC. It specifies CSVEGFAGGETQYF.

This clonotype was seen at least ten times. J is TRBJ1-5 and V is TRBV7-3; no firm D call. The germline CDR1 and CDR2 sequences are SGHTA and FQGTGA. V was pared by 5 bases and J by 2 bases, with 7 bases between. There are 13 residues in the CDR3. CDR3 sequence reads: CASSREGNQPQHF. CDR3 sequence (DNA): TGTGCCAGCAGCCGGGAAGGCAATCAGCCCCAGCATTTT.

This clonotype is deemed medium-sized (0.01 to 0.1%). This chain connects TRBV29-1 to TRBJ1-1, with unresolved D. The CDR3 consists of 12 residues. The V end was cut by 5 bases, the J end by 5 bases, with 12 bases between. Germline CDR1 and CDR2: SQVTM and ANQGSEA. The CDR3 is CSVWGLETEAFF. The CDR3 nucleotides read TGCAGCGTTTGGGGTTTGGAAACTGAAGCTTTCTTT.

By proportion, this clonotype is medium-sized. The CDR3 DNA follows: TGTGCCAGCAGCTTAACACGACTAGCGGGAGGCCCGGGGGAGTTCTTC. Residues: CASSLTRLAGGPGEFF. J is TRBJ2-1 and V is TRBV4-2, with 13 bases identical to TRBD2. The J segment lost 14 bases and the V segment lost 5 bases, leaving 15 bases of the junction unmatched. Germline V CDR1 and CDR2: LGHNA, YNFKEQ. The CDR3 spans 16 residues.

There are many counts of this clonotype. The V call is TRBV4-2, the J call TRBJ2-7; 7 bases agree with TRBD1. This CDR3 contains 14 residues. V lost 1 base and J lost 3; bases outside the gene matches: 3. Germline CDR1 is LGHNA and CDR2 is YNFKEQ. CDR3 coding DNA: TGTGCCAGCAGCCAAGGACAGGGCGACTACGAGCAGTACTTC. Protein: CASSQGQGDYEQYF.